This T cell receptor (beta chain) was documented in a study of early T cells in non-severe SARS-CoV-2 infection. Study-level background: Sequencing used unsorted whole-blood bulk RNA, so chains lack pairing.

Individual cDNA molecules carried attached unique molecular identifiers. Using its own MiXCR run on the 5' RACE reads, TCRdb lists one record per CDR3 protein. This sample yields 45,000 to 55,000 distinct CDR3 sequences, of which 5.5% to 7.5% are seen a single time; around 4% belongs to the top ten. This CDR3 has 17 amino acids. V lost 3 bases and J lost 1; bases outside the gene matches: 10. CDR1 and CDR2 (germline): SGHVS, FQNEAQ. The receptor comes from an adult who was a healthcare worker with PCR-confirmed SARS-CoV-2 infection or an uninfected control (not recorded which). Sequenced: whole blood. This sequence joins TRBV7-8 and TRBJ2-3; TRBD2 matches at 7 bases. The DNA for the CDR3 is TGTGCCAGCAGCTTCGCGGGAGTCCTCTTGGGCACAGATACGCAGTATTTT. It translates to CASSFAGVLLGTDTQYF.